This T cell receptor beta chain was sequenced for a study of T-cell memory formation after mild COVID-19. Across the whole study: TCR clusters were mostly confined to one donor each. Study observations and caveats: Memory sampled before infection contained some responding clones, suggesting cross-reactive memory joined. From day 15 to 85, contracting clones were balanced between CD4 and CD8, whereas later expanders leaned toward CD4+.

5'RACE, which relied on constant-segment primers, yielded TCR alpha and TCR beta cDNA libraries carrying sample barcodes and UMIs. TCRdb recomputed calls from the 5' RACE reads with MiXCR, one row per CDR3 protein. The table has about 360,000 distinct CDR3 sequences, around 13% seen once. There are a few counts of this clonotype. Its antigen is not known. Trimming pared 6 bases from V and 7 bases from J, leaving 10 bases between. CDR3 length equals 12 residues. J is TRBJ1-5 and V is TRBV12-3 or TRBV12-4; D gene unclear. This clonotype originated in a man aged 18-30 years who had mild COVID-19 (a few samples of this study predate the infection). Cell type and time point are not known. The sequencing sample was made of PBMCs or a T cell subset sorted from them (not recorded which). CDR3 region: CASSAQGQPQHF. CDR3 coding DNA: TGTGCCAGCAGCGCACAAGGGCAGCCCCAGCATTTT.